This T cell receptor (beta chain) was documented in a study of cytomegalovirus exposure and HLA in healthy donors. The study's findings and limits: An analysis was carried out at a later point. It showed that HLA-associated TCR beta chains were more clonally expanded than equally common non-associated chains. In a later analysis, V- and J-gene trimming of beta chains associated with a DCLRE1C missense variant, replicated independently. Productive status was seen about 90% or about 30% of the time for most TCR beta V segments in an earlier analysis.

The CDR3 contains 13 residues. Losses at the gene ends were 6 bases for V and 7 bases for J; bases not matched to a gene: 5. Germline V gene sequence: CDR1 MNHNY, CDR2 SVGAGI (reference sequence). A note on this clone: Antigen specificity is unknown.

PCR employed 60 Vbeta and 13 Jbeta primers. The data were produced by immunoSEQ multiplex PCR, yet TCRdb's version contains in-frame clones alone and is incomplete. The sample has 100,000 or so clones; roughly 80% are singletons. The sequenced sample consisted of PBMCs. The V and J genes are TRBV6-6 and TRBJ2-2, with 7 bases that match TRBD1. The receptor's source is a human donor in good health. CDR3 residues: CASSPTGVGELFF. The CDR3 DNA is TGTGCCAGCAGCCCAACAGGGGTCGGGGAGCTGTTTTTT.